This T cell receptor (beta chain) was sequenced during a study of T cell changes during pregnancy in multiple sclerosis (dated by TCRdb to between 2017 and 2020). Regarding the complete study: Changes in the T cell repertoire over the course of pregnancy were examined in this study in women with multiple sclerosis.

Concerning this clone itself: Its antigen is still unknown. No base quality information exists; no much larger clone differs at one position.

Via the germline V gene, CDR1 is SGHVS and CDR2 FQNEAQ. The germline V end is reduced by 5 bases and the J end by 2 bases; junction bases left unmatched: 9. From the cysteine through the phenylalanine, the CDR3 covers 17 amino acids. Only CDR3 DNA remains: 51 bases, in frame from the first base. Library creation used the immunoSEQ multiplex PCR assay. Here the immuneACCESS table is served through TCRdb, limited to in-frame sequences with V and J called. Missing clones are a known gap in these copies; in checked studies unresolved V genes cover under half, and the rest lacks a known reason. Recorded for this sample are about 69,000 clones; approximately 90% of them occurred a single time. Together, the top ten hold about 1.5% of the sample.

The rearrangement joined TRBV7-8 to TRBJ2-7, with 13 bases aligning to TRBD2. The receptor was derived from a female donor with multiple sclerosis, enrolled in a pregnancy study. The sequencing here drew on peripheral blood, taken in the third trimester of pregnancy. The nucleotide sequence reads as follows: TGTGCCAGCAGCGCCGGACTAGCGGGGGCCATTACCTACGAGCAGTACTTC. It translates to CASSAGLAGAITYEQYF.